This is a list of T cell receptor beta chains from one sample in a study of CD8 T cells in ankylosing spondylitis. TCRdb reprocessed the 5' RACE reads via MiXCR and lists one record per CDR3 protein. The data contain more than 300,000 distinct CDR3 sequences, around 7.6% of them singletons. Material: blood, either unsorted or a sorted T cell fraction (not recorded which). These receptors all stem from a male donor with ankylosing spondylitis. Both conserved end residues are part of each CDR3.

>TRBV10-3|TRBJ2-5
CAISAFFETQYF
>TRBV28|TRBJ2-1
CASSAGTSSYNEQFF
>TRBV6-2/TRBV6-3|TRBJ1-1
CASRQGTYTEAFF
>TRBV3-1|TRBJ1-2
CASSQVILGGYYGYTF
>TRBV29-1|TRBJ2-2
CSVRNTGELFF
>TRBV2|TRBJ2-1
CASSPRGSDEQFF
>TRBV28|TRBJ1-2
CAIGENRRVGYTF
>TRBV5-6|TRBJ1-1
CASSLGGSGEAFF
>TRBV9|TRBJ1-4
CASSVVPGQGEKLFF
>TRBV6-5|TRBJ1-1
CASSYSIVRGTEAFF
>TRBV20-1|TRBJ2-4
CSAKTGGGRTDF
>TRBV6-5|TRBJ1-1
CAAGRVNTEAFF
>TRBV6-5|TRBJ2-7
CASSSYGLAGGPYEQYF
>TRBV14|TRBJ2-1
CASSQDHVPSAYNEQFF
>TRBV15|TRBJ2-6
CATSEGPGTSDVLTF
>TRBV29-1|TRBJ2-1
CSAGRSYNEQFF
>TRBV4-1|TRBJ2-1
CASSHKLNNEQFF
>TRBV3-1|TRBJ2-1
CASSQVDPRETSRNEQFF
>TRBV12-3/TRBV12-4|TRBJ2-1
CASSLELREAYNEQFF
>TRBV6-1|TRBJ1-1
CASTHKEVTEAFF
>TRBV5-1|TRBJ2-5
CASSLVAGEAKETQYF
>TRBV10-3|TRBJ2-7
CAISESTGTGDYERYF
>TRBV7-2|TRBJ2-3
CASSPRQSLADTQYF
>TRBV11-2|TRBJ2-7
CASSLFFGSSYEQYF
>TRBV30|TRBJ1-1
CAWSGTGGTFF
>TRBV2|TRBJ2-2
CASSQGNTGELFF
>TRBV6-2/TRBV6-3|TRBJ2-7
CASDNDIVSSYEQYF
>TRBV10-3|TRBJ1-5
CAISESIGRGSNQPQHF
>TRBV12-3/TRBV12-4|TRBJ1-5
CASSPGTAPSNQPQHF
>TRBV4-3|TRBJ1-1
CASTFDITGGTEAFF
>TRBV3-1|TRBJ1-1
CASSPVPQGTEAFF
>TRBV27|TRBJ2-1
CASSPWTSGSLNEQFF
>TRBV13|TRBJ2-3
CASSYTPGTGKADTQYF
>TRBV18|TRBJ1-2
CASSPPPQGGTGYTF
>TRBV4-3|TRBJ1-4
CASSPNSGVGEKLFF
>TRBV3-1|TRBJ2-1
CASSLRYFYNEQFF
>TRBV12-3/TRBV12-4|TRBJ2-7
CASSPPGGVYEQYF
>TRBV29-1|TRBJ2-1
CSVDFGRGINEQFF
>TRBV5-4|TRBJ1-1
CASSWRGGATEAFF
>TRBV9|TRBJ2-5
CASSVFGREIETQYF
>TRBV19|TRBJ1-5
CAGSDRSNQPQHF
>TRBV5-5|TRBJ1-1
CASSLEGLREAEAFF
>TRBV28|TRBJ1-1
CASSVTTQGANTEAFF
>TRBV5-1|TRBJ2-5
CASSFSRGGVETQYF
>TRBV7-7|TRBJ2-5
CASSRSPQETQYF
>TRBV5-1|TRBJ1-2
CASSLSGDEGGYTF
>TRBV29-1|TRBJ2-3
CSVGERGDTQYF
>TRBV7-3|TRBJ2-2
CASSPTKGLAGVPDGELFF
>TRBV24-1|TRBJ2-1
CATSDSLAGVGNEQFF
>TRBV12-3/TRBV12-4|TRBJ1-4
CASKGTGVRGEKLFF
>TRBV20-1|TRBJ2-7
CSAMKGIYEQYF
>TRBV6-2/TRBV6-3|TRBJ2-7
CASSPRLARKYEQYF
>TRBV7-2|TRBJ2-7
CASSYQRENLEQYF
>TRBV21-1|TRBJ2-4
CASSPPETNIQYF
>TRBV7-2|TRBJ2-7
CASSALAGTYEQYF
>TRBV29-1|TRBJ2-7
CSVEVAGTEQYF
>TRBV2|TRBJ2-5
CASSGGETQYF